These T cell receptor beta chains were read from a single sample in a study of blood T cell repertoires in COVID-19. Clones were read by immunoSEQ multiplex PCR, and TCRdb kept only the in-frame ones, dropping some. The sample yields approximately 53,000 clones, 85% to 90% seen once. The source material was peripheral blood. The receptors originated from a human donor in a cohort sampled during active COVID-19. Both conserved end residues are part of each CDR3. D genes are given only for firm matches. Where a row states a size, it is once, few, many or the class of an expanded clone; other rows omit it.

. TRBJ1-1 TRBV15 TRBD1 TGTGCCACCAGCCGACAGGGGGATGAAGCTTTCTTT CATSRQGDEAFF
. TRBJ2-7 TRBV11-3 . TGTGCCAGCAGCGCGCGCGAAAGTAACTACGAGCAGTACTTC CASSARESNYEQYF
. TRBJ2-1 TRBV9 TRBD1 TGTGCCAGCAGCGTCCGGGACAGGGGTTCCTTAGAGCAGTTCTTC CASSVRDRGSLEQFF
. TRBJ1-1 TRBV7-9 TRBD1 TGTGCCAGCAGCTTAGTGGGACAGGCGGGCACTGAAGCTTTCTTT CASSLVGQAGTEAFF
once TRBJ2-2 TRBV27 . TGTGCCAGCAGTTTTGCGGGGACCACCGGGGAGCTGTTTTTT CASSFAGTTGELFF
few TRBJ2-6 TRBV9 . TGTGCCAGCAGCGGAACAACCTCTGGGGCCAACGTCCTGACTTTC CASSGTTSGANVLTF
. TRBJ2-5 TRBV5-1 . TGCGCCAGCAGGGGGGGGGCGGAGACCCAGTACTTC CASRGGAETQYF
. TRBJ2-4 TRBV19 . TGTGCCAGTAGTCCCAGCCGGAGCAACATTCAGTACTTC CASSPSRSNIQYF
. TRBJ2-3 TRBV10-2 . TGCGCCGTGGGGGGGCCAAACACAGATACGCAGTATTTT CAVGGPNTDTQYF
. TRBJ1-4 TRBV29-1 . TGCAGCGCCGTACTAACTAATGAAAAACTGTTTTTT CSAVLTNEKLFF
. TRBJ2-3 TRBV12-3/TRBV12-4 . TGTGCCAGCAGCCCTTTTACAGATACGCAGTATTTT CASSPFTDTQYF
. TRBJ2-5 TRBV4-1 . TGCGCCAGCAGCCTCGGAGGGGGCGTGGGCCAAGAGACCCAGTACTTC CASSLGGGVGQETQYF
. TRBJ2-5 TRBV24-1 . TGTGCCATTCAGGACTCCTCCAGGGAGACCCAGTACTTC CAIQDSSRETQYF
few TRBJ2-2 TRBV5-6 . TGTGCCAGCAGCTTGCGAGCAATTTGGACCGGGGAGCTGTTTTTT CASSLRAIWTGELFF
. TRBJ2-2 TRBV7-3 TRBD2 TGTGCCAGTAGCGGGAGTGGCACCGGGGAGCTGTTTTTT CASSGSGTGELFF
. TRBJ1-1 TRBV28 . TGTGCCAGCAGCCTAACGGCGCAGGGGAACACTGAAGCTTTCTTT CASSLTAQGNTEAFF
. TRBJ1-1 TRBV7-2 TRBD1 TGTGCCAGCAGTTTAACCCCTACGACAGGGGGTACTGAAGCTTTCTTT CASSLTPTTGGTEAFF